These 23 T cell receptor beta chains originate from one sample sequenced in a study of response to subunit inactivated influenza vaccine (dated by TCRdb to 2017 to 2018). Receptor amplification or capture employed RT-PCR. Sequencing was carried out with an Illumina HiSeq 2500. TCRdb itself trimmed the public reads at Q25 with fastp, ran MiXCR and retained productive beta chains. Identical CDR3 protein sequences are pooled into one entry, listed with their most common genes and DNA. The sample table lists around 850,000 distinct CDR3 sequences, around 18% of them with a count of one. Clones ranked in the top ten supply roughly a tenth of the sample. The sample in question was PBMCs from blood, obtained less than 6 days after vaccination. The source is a man aged 50 or older who received an inactivated influenza vaccine. Donor details come from another sample of the same person, matched by shared clones.

This clonotype showed up many times. This chain connects TRBV5-5 to TRBJ1-5, with D uncertain. There are 14 residues in the CDR3. With 4 bases removed from V and 0 bases from J, the gap between germline ends came to 8 bases. Germline CDR1 reads SGHKS; CDR2 reads YYEKEE (reference sequence). Here the CDR3 DNA reads TGTGCCAGCAGCCCGGGGAATAGCAATCAGCCCCAGCATTTT. It yields the protein CASSPGNSNQPQHF.

Only a few counts were recorded for this clonotype. The chain joins TRBV11-2 to TRBJ2-5; D is undetermined. Germline V gives CDR1 SGHAT, CDR2 FQNNGV. V was cut by 3 bases and J by 5 bases, with 13 bases left in between. The CDR3 extends over 14 amino acids. The CDR3 region is CASSFRLGSETQYF. The CDR3 region has the DNA TGTGCCAGCAGCTTCCGACTTGGGTCCGAGACCCAGTACTTC.

There are many counts of this clonotype. The CDR3 loop is CASSLQYSSYEQYF. The CDR3 DNA reads TGTGCCAGCAGCTTACAATACAGCTCCTACGAGCAGTACTTC. The chain is built from TRBV7-2 and TRBJ2-7, with unresolved D. This CDR3 region has 14 residues. Germline CDR1 is SGHTA and CDR2 is FQGNSA. The V end lost 2 bases, the J end lost 0 bases, and 8 bases lay between the germline ends.

The J gene is TRBJ2-1, the V gene TRBV6-1; D call uncertain. CDR1 and CDR2 from the germline V gene are MNHNS and SASEGT. This CDR3 is 12 amino acids long. Between the trimmed V and J ends, which lost 3 bases and 9 bases, there was a span of 9 bases. The CDR3: CASSDGLAEQFF. The CDR3 DNA follows: TGTGCCAGCAGTGACGGTTTGGCTGAGCAGTTCTTC.

This clonotype was seen a few times. The CDR3 spells CSARDPSRTSYEQYF. CDR3 in DNA: TGCAGTGCTAGAGATCCGTCCAGGACCTCCTACGAGCAGTACTTC. This rearrangement joins TRBV20-1 to TRBJ2-7; no firm D call. Deletions cut 0 bases from V and 0 bases from J, with 12 bases between. Looked up from germline, CDR1 is DFQATT and CDR2 is SNEGSKA (reference sequence). This CDR3 is 15 amino acids long.

This clonotype was seen more than once but under ten times. The rearrangement uses TRBV20-1 and TRBJ2-7; D gene unclear. Trimming left V 5 bases short and J 2 bases short, with 13 bases between. From germline, CDR1 is DFQATT and CDR2 SNEGSKA (reference sequence). The CDR3 sequence is 13 residues long. This CDR3 is CSAPLHPTYEQYF. CDR3 bases: TGCAGTGCTCCGTTACACCCTACCTACGAGCAGTACTTC.

The chain employs TRBV6-2 or TRBV6-3 and TRBJ2-3; the match to TRBD2 covers 11 bases. V lost 0 bases to trimming and J lost 2 bases; unmatched junction nucleotides: 4. Germline values: CDR1 MNHEY, CDR2 SVGEGT. This CDR3 region has 17 residues. The CDR3 nucleotides read TGTGCCAGCAGTTACTCTAGCGGGGGGGACAACACAGATACGCAGTATTTT. Protein product: CASSYSSGGDNTDTQYF.

This clonotype was recorded once. The rearrangement links TRBV27 to TRBJ2-7; D perhaps matches TRBD1 (6 bases). The V end was cut by 7 bases, the J end by 2 bases, with 18 bases between. CDR3 size: 15 residues. Germline V gene data show CDR1 as MNHEY and CDR2 as SMNVEV (reference sequence). DNA of the CDR3: TGTGCCAGCAACGAACTAGGACAGCCACCCTACGAGCAGTACTTC. Translating it yields CASNELGQPPYEQYF.

This clonotype has more than one count but fewer than ten. The chain is built from TRBV7-8 and TRBJ2-7; D assignment may be TRBD1 or TRBD2 (5 bases each). Trimming shortened V by 1 base and J by 5 bases, and 15 bases separated the two germline ends. The CDR3 runs to 15 residues. Germline assignment: CDR1 SGHVS and CDR2 FQNEAQ. For the CDR3, the DNA is TGTGCCAGCAGCTTAGTTGGGGCCGAGGGCCACGAGCAGTACTTC. Translation gives CASSLVGAEGHEQYF.

This clonotype was counted at least ten times. The rearrangement links TRBV5-1 to TRBJ2-1; 11 nucleotides agree with TRBD2. CDR1 is SGHRS and CDR2 is YFSETQ in the germline V gene. V was clipped by 0 bases and J by 6 bases; unmatched bases: 2. This CDR3 is built from 15 residues. The CDR3 DNA sequence: TGCGCCAGCAGCTTGGGGGGACTAGCGGTCAATGAGCAGTTCTTC. Translated, it gives CASSLGGLAVNEQFF.

The table lists this clonotype with a few counts. V gene TRBV4-3 combines with J gene TRBJ2-2; 7 nucleotides match TRBD2. In germline, CDR1 is LGHNA, CDR2 YSLEER. Unmatched junction bases numbered 10, after V lost 4 bases and J lost 2 bases. The CDR3 is 17 residues long. The CDR3 spells CASSLLSLASNTGELFF. The CDR3 region has the DNA TGCGCCAGCAGCCTCCTTTCACTAGCGTCTAACACCGGGGAGCTGTTTTTT.

Only a few counts were recorded for this clonotype. This sequence joins TRBV20-1 and TRBJ2-1; 7 nucleotides align to TRBD2. In germline, CDR1 is DFQATT, CDR2 SNEGSKA (reference sequence). The CDR3 covers 15 residues. With 6 bases clipped from V and 8 bases from J, the junction kept 16 bases outside the gene matches. The chain's CDR3 is CSATTPAGGSDEQFF. The CDR3 coding sequence is TGCAGTGCCACCACTCCTGCCGGGGGGAGCGATGAGCAGTTCTTC.

This clonotype appeared a few times. The CDR3 DNA is TGCGCCAGCAGTGAACCGACCTTTAAGAATGAGCAGTTCTTC. Encoded protein: CASSEPTFKNEQFF. The chain links TRBV10-2 to TRBJ2-1; D is ambiguous. Germline lookup yields CDR1 WSHSY and CDR2 SAAADI. Deletions cut 3 bases from V and 7 bases from J, with 13 bases between. CDR3 length: 14 residues.

This clonotype was seen a handful of times. The genes are TRBV9 and TRBJ2-1; D call uncertain. The V and J ends lost 0 bases and 10 bases respectively, with 11 bases between them. CDR3 length equals 13 residues. Germline CDR1 SGDLS, CDR2 YYNGEE. The CDR3 DNA follows: TGTGCCAGCAGCGTAGCTGAGCGAGAGGAGCAGTTCTTC. Protein sequence: CASSVAEREEQFF.

In this sample, this clonotype turned up a few times. The chain carries TRBV30 and TRBJ2-7; D perhaps matches TRBD2 (6 bases). V lost 0 bases, J lost 6 bases, and 9 bases lay in between. Germline V gene lookup returns CDR1 GTSNPN and CDR2 SVGIG (reference sequence). The CDR3 runs to 12 residues. The CDR3 protein is CAWSVGGGEQYF. The CDR3, as DNA: TGTGCCTGGAGTGTGGGGGGTGGCGAGCAGTACTTC.

The chain is built from TRBV11-2 and TRBJ1-1; D may be TRBD1 (6 bases). The CDR3 is made up of 14 amino acids. V was cut by 3 bases and J by 3 bases, with 11 bases left in between. The germline V gene encodes CDR1 SGHAT and CDR2 FQNNGV. The CDR3 loop reads CASSFGGRYTEAFF. CDR3 sequence (DNA): TGTGCCAGCAGCTTCGGGGGCCGCTACACTGAAGCTTTCTTT.

The chain recombines TRBV14 with TRBJ1-2; no reliable D call. Trimming pared 0 bases from V and 0 bases from J, leaving 14 bases between. This CDR3 is 17 amino acids long. Germline V gives CDR1 SGHDN, CDR2 FVKESK. The CDR3 bases are TGTGCCAGCAGCCAAGATCCGTTTACTTTAGCTAACTATGGCTACACCTTC. It yields the protein CASSQDPFTLANYGYTF.

This clonotype was counted only a few times. The rearrangement links TRBV11-2 to TRBJ2-7; 8 bases map to TRBD2. V trimming: 6 bases; J trimming: 0 bases; junction bases outside the gene matches: 4. The CDR3 runs to 14 residues. Germline CDR1 reads SGHAT; CDR2 reads FQNNGV. CDR3 sequence: CASRRGGLSYEQYF. The CDR3 region has the DNA TGTGCCAGCAGACGGGGGGGGCTCTCCTACGAGCAGTACTTC.

The CDR3 loop is CASSQRTGDNNEQFF. CDR3 bases: TGCGCCAGCAGCCAGAGGACAGGGGACAACAATGAGCAGTTCTTC. The J gene is TRBJ2-1, the V gene TRBV5-1; TRBD1 matches 9 bases. The CDR3 spans 15 residues. V lost 4 bases to trimming and J lost 5 bases; unmatched junction nucleotides: 7. The V gene's germline CDR1 is SGHRS and CDR2 YFSETQ.

This chain links TRBV4-1 with TRBJ2-5, with a weak D call TRBD1 (6 bases). The CDR3 runs 15 residues. CDR1 MGHRA and CDR2 YSYEKL come from the germline V gene. V was clipped by 1 base and J by 5 bases, with 14 bases between them. The CDR3 is CASSQVTQGRETQYF. CDR3 DNA sequence: TGCGCCAGCAGCCAAGTGACACAGGGACGGGAGACCCAGTACTTC.

This clonotype appeared a few times. V and J are TRBV28 and TRBJ2-7; possible D gene TRBD1, 6 bases. Germline loops: CDR1 MDHEN, CDR2 SYDVKM. The germline V and J ends were trimmed by 1 base and 3 bases, with 13 bases remaining between them. This CDR3 contains 15 residues. This CDR3 reads CASSLLGQELYEQYF. CDR3 sequence (DNA): TGTGCCAGCAGTTTATTGGGACAAGAACTCTACGAGCAGTACTTC. Complete variable domain (other parts from reference TRBV28 and TRBJ2-7): DVKVTQSSRYLVKRTGEKVFLECVQDMDHENMFWYRQDPGLGLRLIYFSYDVKMKEKGDIPEGYSVSREKKERFSLILESASTNQTSMYLCASSLLGQELYEQYFGPGTRLTVT.

This chain joins TRBV12-3 or TRBV12-4 and TRBJ2-7, with D possibly matching TRBD2 (6 bases). Trimming removed 7 bases from V and 0 bases from J, with 13 bases in between. The CDR3 is 14 amino acids. CDR3 residues: CASTRHSGSYEQYF. CDR3 nucleotide sequence: TGTGCCAGCACCCGACATAGCGGCTCCTACGAGCAGTACTTC.

The gene calls are TRBV7-9 and TRBJ1-2; D unresolved. V lost 8 bases and J lost 4, with 14 bases in between. CDR1 is SEHNR, CDR2 FQNEAQ, per germline (reference sequence). CDR3 length: 13 residues. The CDR3 protein is CASWSGVSYGYTF. The DNA of the CDR3 is TGTGCCAGCTGGTCAGGCGTCTCCTATGGCTACACCTTC.